These 8 T cell receptor beta chains were all obtained from the same sample, sequenced in a study of blood T cell repertoires in COVID-19. The repertoire was sequenced with immunoSEQ multiplex PCR; TCRdb's copy has only in-frame clones and lacks some. Counted here are roughly 260,000 clones, roughly 86% occurring once; the ten biggest clones make up around 9.5%. The sequenced material came from peripheral blood. Receptors originate from a man aged 35 to 55 who had recovered from COVID-19.

This clone was seen only once. The rearrangement links TRBV19 to TRBJ2-1; a weak D match, TRBD2 (6 bases). Germline V gene lookup returns CDR1 LNHDA and CDR2 SQIVND (reference sequence). The CDR3 loop spans 13 amino acids. V was trimmed by 5 bases and J by 4 bases, leaving 9 bases between them. CDR3 amino acids: CASSAGPYNEQFF. Written as DNA, the CDR3 is TGTGCCAGTAGTGCGGGACCGTACAATGAGCAGTTCTTC.

The chain combines TRBV5-1 with TRBJ2-3, with D unresolved. Trimming removed 0 bases at V and 1 base at J, with 9 bases between. This CDR3 contains 15 residues. CDR1 and CDR2 (germline): SGHRS, YFSETQ. CDR3 residues: CASSLVSGGTDTQYF. The CDR3 DNA follows: TGCGCCAGCAGCTTGGTTTCGGGTGGCACAGATACGCAGTATTTT.

This clone has only one observation. V usage is TRBV15 and J usage is TRBJ2-1; 15 nucleotides agree with TRBD2. Trimming took 1 base from V and 8 from J; bases not matched to a gene: 15. The CDR3 runs 20 residues. The V gene's germline CDR1 is LNHNV and CDR2 YYDKDF (reference sequence). The CDR3 bases are TGTGCCACCAGCAGAGCGATAGGGACTAGCGGGGGGTCCTTTCACCATGAGCAGTTCTTC. It translates to CATSRAIGTSGGSFHHEQFF.

The rearrangement links TRBV7-6 to TRBJ2-2; possible D gene TRBD1, 6 bases. The CDR3 extends over 15 amino acids. Trimming shortened V by 0 bases and J by 4 bases, and 9 bases separated the two germline ends. CDR1 is SGHVS, CDR2 FNYEAQ, per germline. For the CDR3, the DNA is TGTGCCAGCAGCTTAGCGGACAGTATCACCGGGGAGCTGTTTTTT. This translates into CASSLADSITGELFF.

The gene calls are TRBV7-9 and TRBJ2-2; 13 nucleotides line up with TRBD2. Trimming cost V 5 bases and J 1 base; bases outside gene matches: 7. The CDR3 contains 18 residues. Germline V CDR1 and CDR2: SEHNR, FQNEAQ (reference sequence). The CDR3 loop is CASSPRLAGGRNTGELFF. CDR3 coding DNA: TGTGCCAGCAGCCCCCGACTAGCGGGAGGACGGAACACCGGGGAGCTGTTTTTT.

The gene calls are TRBV18 and TRBJ2-2; no definite D call. Germline-derived CDR1 and CDR2 are KGHSH and LQKENI. The CDR3 loop spans 13 amino acids. Trimming stripped 3 bases from V and 4 bases from J, with 6 bases between. The CDR3 here is CASSPTSTGELFF. CDR3 in DNA: TGTGCCAGCTCACCTACTTCCACCGGGGAGCTGTTTTTT.

The chain carries TRBV20-1 and TRBJ2-1; D gene ambiguous. Germline CDR1 is DFQATT and CDR2 is SNEGSKA (reference sequence). The length of the CDR3 is 11 residues. Trimming shortened V by 2 bases and J by 7 bases, and 6 bases separated the two germline ends. CDR3 coding DNA: TGCAGTGCTAGAATATTAAATGAGCAGTTCTTC. Protein: CSARILNEQFF.

The chain couples TRBV30 to TRBJ1-5, with 10 bases matching TRBD1. The CDR3 is 14 amino acids. Germline V CDR1 and CDR2: GTSNPN, SVGIG (reference sequence). The V segment lost 3 bases and the J segment 2 bases; nucleotides outside the gene matches: 1. CDR3 sequence (DNA): TGTGCCTGGAGGGGGACAGGGGGCAATCAGCCCCAGCATTTT. Translating gives CAWRGTGGNQPQHF.